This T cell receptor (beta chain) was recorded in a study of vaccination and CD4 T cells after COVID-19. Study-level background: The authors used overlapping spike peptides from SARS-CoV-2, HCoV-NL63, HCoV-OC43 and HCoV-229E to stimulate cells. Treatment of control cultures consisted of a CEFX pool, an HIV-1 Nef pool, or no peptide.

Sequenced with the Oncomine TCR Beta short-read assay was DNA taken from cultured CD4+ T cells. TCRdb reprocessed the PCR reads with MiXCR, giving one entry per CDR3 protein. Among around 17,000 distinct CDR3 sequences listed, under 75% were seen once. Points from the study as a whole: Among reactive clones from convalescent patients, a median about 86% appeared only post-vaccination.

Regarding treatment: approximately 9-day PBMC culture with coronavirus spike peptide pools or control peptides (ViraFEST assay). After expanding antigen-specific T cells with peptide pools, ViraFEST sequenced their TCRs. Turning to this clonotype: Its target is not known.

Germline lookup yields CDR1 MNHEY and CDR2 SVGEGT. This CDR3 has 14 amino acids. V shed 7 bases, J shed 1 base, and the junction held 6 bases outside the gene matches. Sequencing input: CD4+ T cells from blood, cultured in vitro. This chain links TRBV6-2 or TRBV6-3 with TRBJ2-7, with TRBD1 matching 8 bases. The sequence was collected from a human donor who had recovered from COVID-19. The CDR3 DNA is TGTGCCAGCACCGACAGGGGACTTTCCTACGAGCAGTACTTC. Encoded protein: CASTDRGLSYEQYF.